These 17 T cell receptor beta chains came from one sample sequenced in a study of response to subunit inactivated influenza vaccine. TCRdb passed the RT-PCR reads through MiXCR, listing each CDR3 protein once. Here the sample spans about half a million distinct CDR3 sequences, 11% being singletons. The sample here was PBMCs from blood, taken more than 35 days after vaccination. These receptors were collected from a man aged 45-60 years who received an inactivated influenza vaccine.

There are many counts of this clonotype. This chain connects TRBV20-1 to TRBJ2-1; D is uncertain. There are 15 residues in the CDR3. CDR1 and CDR2 from the germline V gene are DFQATT and SNEGSKA (reference sequence). V lost 0 bases and J 9 bases, leaving 18 bases between the germline ends. CDR3: CSARERSVMSGEQFF. The CDR3 nucleotides are TGCAGTGCTAGAGAGCGGAGCGTAATGTCGGGTGAGCAGTTCTTC.

The chain links TRBV24-1 to TRBJ2-7; 7 bases are a match to TRBD1. V trimming: 4 bases; J trimming: 7 bases; junction bases outside the gene matches: 6. Germline lookup yields CDR1 KGHDR and CDR2 SFDVKD. This CDR3 spans 13 amino acids. CDR3 DNA sequence: TGTGCCACCAGTGACTTCGCAGGGGGTGAGCAGTACTTC. Translation: CATSDFAGGEQYF.

There are a few counts of this clonotype. The chain carries TRBV4-2 and TRBJ2-7, with 9 bases identical to TRBD2. CDR1 LGHNA and CDR2 YNFKEQ come from the germline V gene. The CDR3 extends over 16 amino acids. V was pared by 0 bases and J by 2 bases, with 5 bases of the junction left unmatched. The DNA for the CDR3 is TGTGCCAGCAGCCAAGAGTTTAGCGGGAGTACCTACGAGCAGTACTTC. Amino acids: CASSQEFSGSTYEQYF.

The CDR3 DNA reads as TGTGCCAGCAGTGCGACCGGGACTAGCATGGAGACCCAGTACTTC. Translated, it gives CASSATGTSMETQYF. The rearrangement uses TRBV6-2 or TRBV6-3 and TRBJ2-5, with 9 bases lining up with TRBD2. J lost 5 bases, V lost 5 bases, and 9 bases had no gene match. Germline V CDR1 and CDR2: MNHEY, SVGEGT. The CDR3 runs 15 residues.

This clonotype came up a few times. The DNA for the CDR3 is TGTGCCAGCAGTTTCAGGGCTAGCGGGAAATCTAGCACAGATACGCAGTATTTT. Protein: CASSFRASGKSSTDTQYF. The chain uses TRBV12-3 or TRBV12-4 and TRBJ2-3, with TRBD2 matching over 9 bases. The CDR3 length is 18 residues. The ends lost 3 bases at V and 0 bases at J; junction bases unmatched: 10.

The chain carries TRBV5-1 and TRBJ1-2, with a possible D match to TRBD1 (6 bases). This CDR3 is built from 15 residues. With 8 bases removed from V and 0 bases from J, the gap between germline ends came to 17 bases. Germline V gene lookup returns CDR1 SGHRS and CDR2 YFSETQ. CDR3 nucleotides: TGCGCCAGTAGCAAGGGGGAGCCTGCTAACTATGGCTACACCTTC. This encodes CASSKGEPANYGYTF.

The genes are TRBV7-2 and TRBJ1-5; D is unclear. There are 16 residues in the CDR3. V was trimmed by 1 base and J by 0 bases, leaving 10 bases between them. The germline CDR1 and CDR2 sequences are SGHTA and FQGNSA. This chain's CDR3 is CASSLGSGASNQPQHF. Here the CDR3 DNA reads TGTGCCAGCAGCTTAGGCTCGGGAGCTAGCAATCAGCCCCAGCATTTT.

V gene TRBV20-1 combines with J gene TRBJ2-7; D ambiguous. The CDR3 length is 13 residues. Trimming removed 8 bases from V and 0 bases from J, with 14 bases in between. Germline-derived CDR1 and CDR2 are DFQATT and SNEGSKA (reference sequence). For the CDR3, the DNA is TGCAGTTTGTACGCGGTCAGCTCCTACGAGCAGTACTTC. It translates to CSLYAVSSYEQYF.

In its sample, this clonotype was seen many times. The chain recombines TRBV7-6 with TRBJ2-7, with D perhaps given as TRBD1 or TRBD2 (5 bases each). V was pared by 3 bases and J by 3 bases, with 15 bases between. In germline, CDR1 is SGHVS, CDR2 FNYEAQ. The CDR3 is 15 residues long. The CDR3 nucleotides are TGTGCCAGCAGCTTCGGGGCGGGCTTTAACTACGAGCAGTACTTC. This gives the protein CASSFGAGFNYEQYF.

V and J are TRBV20-1 and TRBJ2-3, with TRBD2 matching over 8 bases. V lost 3 bases to trimming and J lost 1 base; unmatched junction nucleotides: 6. This CDR3 spans 15 amino acids. Looked up from germline, CDR1 is DFQATT and CDR2 is SNEGSKA (reference sequence). CDR3 bases: TGCAGTGCTAGTCGACGGGGGGGCCGCACAGATACGCAGTATTTT. Amino acids: CSASRRGGRTDTQYF.

This clonotype was counted between two and nine times. The chain employs TRBV24-1 and TRBJ2-7; possible D gene TRBD2, 6 bases. In germline, CDR1 is KGHDR, CDR2 SFDVKD. CDR3 length: 14 amino acids. V was shortened by 1 base and J by 6 bases, with 12 bases between the two germline ends. CDR3 coding DNA: TGTGCCACCAGTGATTTTGGGGACTCCAGCGAGCAGTACTTC. It specifies CATSDFGDSSEQYF.

A few counts support this clonotype. This chain joins TRBV6-5 and TRBJ1-3; D gene ambiguous. CDR1 and CDR2 from the germline V gene are MNHEY and SVGAGI. Trimming removed 0 bases at V and 0 bases at J, with 9 bases between. The CDR3 is 16 amino acids. The CDR3 loop reads CASSYSPEDSGNTIYF. The CDR3 DNA follows: TGTGCCAGCAGTTACTCTCCCGAAGACTCTGGAAACACCATATATTTT.

This clonotype was picked up many times. The chain links TRBV12-3 or TRBV12-4 to TRBJ1-3; no definite D call. The ends were cut back, 5 bases at V and 0 bases at J, with 5 bases in the middle. The CDR3 consists of 13 residues. CDR3 residues: CASSPNSGNTIYF. CDR3 sequence (DNA): TGTGCCAGCAGTCCCAACTCTGGAAACACCATATATTTT.

The J gene is TRBJ2-7, the V gene TRBV7-2, with TRBD1 as a possible D gene (5 bases). Deletions cut 1 base from V and 2 bases from J, with 15 bases between. This CDR3 spans 16 amino acids. CDR1 and CDR2 from the germline V gene are SGHTA and FQGNSA. CDR3 in amino acids: CASSLVARAITYEQYF. The CDR3 DNA sequence: TGTGCCAGCAGCTTAGTCGCCAGGGCTATAACCTACGAGCAGTACTTC.

This chain uses TRBV20-1 with TRBJ1-2, with D hard to call. Per the germline V gene, CDR1 is DFQATT and CDR2 is SNEGSKA (reference sequence). V was trimmed by 3 bases and J by 4 bases, leaving 21 bases between them. This CDR3 is built from 16 residues. The CDR3 DNA is TGCAGTGCTAGTGCCCCTTCCGGGAGTGGCGGCTATGGCTACACCTTC. It is translated as CSASAPSGSGGYGYTF.

This clonotype was detected a few times. CDR3 DNA: TGCGCCAGCAGCTGGGACACTTACGAGCAGTACTTC. Translating gives CASSWDTYEQYF. The chain recombines TRBV5-1 with TRBJ2-7, with a weak D call TRBD1 (6 bases). Germline assignment: CDR1 SGHRS and CDR2 YFSETQ. CDR3 length: 12 residues. Trimming left V 3 bases short and J 4 bases short, with 8 bases between.

Only a few counts were recorded for this clonotype. The CDR3 region has the DNA TGCGCCAGCAGCTCTCACGGACCCTTAGGGACCGGGGAGCTGTTTTTT. This translates into CASSSHGPLGTGELFF. The chain recombines TRBV5-1 with TRBJ2-2; no definite D call. V lost 3 bases to trimming and J lost 5 bases, with 17 bases between them. CDR1 is SGHRS and CDR2 is YFSETQ in the germline V gene. The CDR3 is 16 residues long.